These 19 T cell receptor beta chains originate from one sample sequenced in a study of radiotherapy plus CTLA-4 blockade in lung cancer. The method was immunoSEQ multiplex PCR; TCRdb's version includes in-frame clones alone and lacks a portion of them. This sample has about 15,000 clones, with around 87% found just once. The source material was peripheral blood, sampled from a patient treated with radiotherapy plus ipilimumab. These receptors all come from a human donor with non-small cell lung cancer that progressed on radiotherapy plus ipilimumab. Some clones in this sample may be carry-over from other donors' samples.

The gene calls are TRBV5-1 and TRBJ2-3; the D is unclear. V was clipped by 0 bases and J by 0 bases, with 14 bases between them. The CDR3 extends over 17 amino acids. Per the germline V gene, CDR1 is SGHRS and CDR2 is YFSETQ. The chain's CDR3 is CASSLVTPAESTDTQYF. In DNA form, the CDR3 reads TGCGCCAGCAGCTTGGTCACCCCCGCGGAGAGCACAGATACGCAGTATTTT.

The rearrangement joins TRBV5-5 to TRBJ1-1, with a weak D call TRBD1 (6 bases). Trimming removed 1 base from V and 3 bases from J, with 13 bases in between. The germline V gene encodes CDR1 SGHKS and CDR2 YYEKEE (reference sequence). This CDR3 region has 15 residues. The CDR3 sequence: CASSLQGGRDTEAFF. As DNA, the CDR3 is TGTGCCAGCAGCTTGCAAGGGGGTAGAGACACTGAAGCTTTCTTT.

The chain is built from TRBV27 and TRBJ2-5; TRBD1 is a possible D gene (7 bases). Germline CDR1 is MNHEY and CDR2 is SMNVEV (reference sequence). Deletions cut 5 bases from V and 2 bases from J, with 21 bases between. The CDR3 contains 17 residues. The CDR3 nucleotides are TGTGCCAGCAGTCCAGCCCCTCTTCAGGGGGGACAAGAGACCCAGTACTTC. Amino acids: CASSPAPLQGGQETQYF.

The V and J genes are TRBV4-1 and TRBJ2-1, with a tentative D call TRBD1 (5 bases). Germline V gene sequence: CDR1 MGHRA, CDR2 YSYEKL. Deletions cut 5 bases from V and 9 bases from J, with 8 bases between. The CDR3 contains 11 residues. CDR3 in amino acids: CASSTTVEQFF. The DNA of the CDR3 is TGCGCCAGCAGCACGACAGTTGAGCAGTTCTTC.

The chain has TRBV18 and TRBJ2-1; 9 bases match TRBD1. V shed 6 bases and J 9 bases; nucleotides not matched to a gene: 9. CDR1 and CDR2 from the germline V gene are KGHSH and LQKENI. This CDR3 spans 14 amino acids. CDR3 nucleotides: TGTGCCAGCTCTCCGGGACAGGGATTAGGTGAGCAGTTCTTC. It encodes CASSPGQGLGEQFF.

This clone occurred a few times. The V call is TRBV11-2, the J call TRBJ2-1; 16 nucleotides match TRBD2. The J segment lost 4 bases and the V segment lost 6 bases, leaving 9 bases of the junction unmatched. CDR3 length equals 18 residues. CDR1 is SGHAT and CDR2 is FQNNGV in the germline V gene. The CDR3 nucleotides read TGTGCCAGCAGGCCGGGACTAGCGGGAGGGCCGAGGTACAATGAGCAGTTCTTC. It translates to CASRPGLAGGPRYNEQFF.

The chain links TRBV7-9 to TRBJ1-1; D not certain. The CDR3 length is 13 residues. Germline CDR1 SEHNR, CDR2 FQNEAQ (reference sequence). V dropped 5 bases and J dropped 6 bases, with 13 bases sitting between them. CDR3 DNA sequence: TGTGCCAGCAGCCTAATCCGAGAGGCTGAAGCTTTCTTT. Translating gives CASSLIREAEAFF.

This rearrangement joins TRBV7-2 to TRBJ1-3; no clear D. The germline CDR1 and CDR2 sequences are SGHTA and FQGNSA. The length of the CDR3 is 14 residues. Between the trimmed V and J ends, which lost 1 base and 0 bases, there was a span of 4 bases. CDR3 loop: CASSLVYSGNTIYF. Here the CDR3 DNA reads TGTGCCAGCAGCTTAGTTTACTCTGGAAACACCATATATTTT.

The sample holds one count of this clone. This chain joins TRBV18 and TRBJ2-7, with D tentatively TRBD2 (7 bases). This CDR3 spans 13 amino acids. The V end was cut by 2 bases, the J end by 5 bases, with 10 bases between. The germline V gene has CDR1 KGHSH and CDR2 LQKENI. CDR3 protein: CASSPGGADEQYF. The CDR3 DNA sequence: TGTGCCAGCTCACCAGGGGGGGCCGACGAGCAGTACTTC.

J is TRBJ1-2 and V is TRBV14; D gene uncertain. V was pared by 4 bases and J by 3 bases, with 15 bases between. There are 15 residues in the CDR3. From germline, CDR1 is SGHDN and CDR2 FVKESK. This chain's CDR3 is CASSLSLGNYYGYTF. The CDR3 DNA is TGTGCCAGCAGCCTAAGCCTCGGGAACTACTATGGCTACACCTTC.

V gene TRBV6-6 combines with J gene TRBJ2-7; 7 bases match TRBD1. The CDR3 has 13 residues. V was clipped by 5 bases and J by 4 bases; unmatched bases: 5. From germline, CDR1 is MNHNY and CDR2 SVGAGI (reference sequence). The CDR3 sequence: CASSLRQGYEQYF. DNA for the CDR3: TGTGCCAGCAGTCTGAGACAGGGTTACGAGCAGTACTTC.

The genes are TRBV13 and TRBJ2-1; D possibly corresponds to TRBD1 (5 bases). The length of the CDR3 is 14 residues. Germline-derived CDR1 and CDR2 are PRHDT and FYEKMQ (reference sequence). V was trimmed by 1 base and J by 9 bases, leaving 13 bases between them. Here the CDR3 reads CASSLVAAQGEQFF. The CDR3, as DNA: TGTGCCAGCAGCTTAGTGGCTGCCCAGGGTGAGCAGTTCTTC. Complete variable domain (other parts from reference TRBV13 and TRBJ2-1): AAGVIQSPRHLIKEKRETATLKCYPIPRHDTVYWYQQGPGQDPQFLISFYEKMQSDKGSIPDRFSAQQFSDYHSELNMSSLELGDSALYFCASSLVAAQGEQFFGPGTRLTVL.

This chain uses TRBV6-1 with TRBJ2-1; TRBD2 agrees at 9 bases. The J segment lost 5 bases and the V segment lost 7 bases, leaving 6 bases of the junction unmatched. This CDR3 region has 14 residues. Germline V gene lookup returns CDR1 MNHNS and CDR2 SASEGT. CDR3 residues: CASNGREGDNEQFF. The CDR3 DNA follows: TGTGCCAGCAATGGGCGGGAGGGGGACAATGAGCAGTTCTTC.

This clone was observed once. The chain links TRBV21-1 to TRBJ2-1; no DNA check was done on the table's D call, TRBD2. TRBV21-1 is a listed pseudogene. This CDR3 comprises 17 residues. CDR3 region: CASSPQPGLGGLNEQFF. As DNA, the CDR3 is TGTGCCAGCAGCCCTCAACCGGGACTAGGAGGGCTCAATGAGCAGTTCTTC.

V usage is TRBV28 and J usage is TRBJ1-2; D is unresolved. CDR3 length: 11 amino acids. Germline assignment: CDR1 MDHEN and CDR2 SYDVKM. V was cut by 6 bases and J by 6 bases, with 8 bases left in between. The DNA for the CDR3 is TGTGCCAGCAGGTGGAGAGATGGCTACACCTTC. It is translated as CASRWRDGYTF.

The chain uses TRBV19 and TRBJ1-5; D call uncertain. CDR1 is LNHDA, CDR2 SQIVND, per germline (reference sequence). V dropped 10 bases and J dropped 6 bases, with 13 bases sitting between them. The length of the CDR3 is 12 residues. The CDR3: CATSFGPQPQHF. In DNA, the CDR3 is TGTGCCACCTCATTCGGTCCTCAGCCCCAGCATTTT.

The J gene is TRBJ1-4, the V gene TRBV7-2; 8 bases are shared with TRBD1. CDR1 and CDR2 (germline): SGHTA, FQGNSA. Trimming cost V 5 bases and J 11 bases; bases outside gene matches: 7. CDR3 length: 13 amino acids. In DNA form, the CDR3 reads TGTGCCAGCAGCCGCCAGGGGGCGCAGAAACTGTTTTTT. It encodes CASSRQGAQKLFF. Filled out from reference TRBV7-2 and TRBJ1-4, the complete variable domain reads GAGVSQSPSNKVTEKGKDVELRCDPISGHTALYWYRQSLGQGLEFLIYFQGNSAPDKSGLPSDRFSAERTGGSVSTLTIQRTQQEDSAVYLCASSRQGAQKLFFGSGTQLSVL.

CDR3 region: CASRVAGTEAYEQYF. Here the CDR3 DNA reads TGTGCCAGCAGGGTCGCCGGGACAGAGGCCTACGAGCAGTACTTC. The J gene is TRBJ2-7, the V gene TRBV2; 7 nucleotides line up with TRBD1. V lost 6 bases to trimming and J lost 2 bases; unmatched junction nucleotides: 10. The CDR3 covers 15 residues. CDR1 is SNHLY, CDR2 FYNNEI, per germline. The full variable domain, in which reference TRBV2 and TRBJ2-7 provide the parts outside the CDR3, is EPEVTQTPSHQVTQMGQEVILRCVPISNHLYFYWYRQILGQKVEFLVSFYNNEISEKSEIFDDQFSVERPDGSNFTLKIRSTKLEDSAMYFCASRVAGTEAYEQYFGPGTRLTVT.

This clone was picked up a small number of times. The V gene is TRBV7-2, the J gene TRBJ2-1; TRBD2 agrees at 12 bases. J lost 6 bases, V lost 5 bases, and 17 bases had no gene match. Germline CDR1 SGHTA, CDR2 FQGNSA. This CDR3 spans 19 amino acids. CDR3: CASSQRLAGAGVGRNEQFF. The CDR3 DNA is TGTGCCAGCAGCCAAAGACTAGCGGGAGCCGGAGTGGGACGCAATGAGCAGTTCTTC.